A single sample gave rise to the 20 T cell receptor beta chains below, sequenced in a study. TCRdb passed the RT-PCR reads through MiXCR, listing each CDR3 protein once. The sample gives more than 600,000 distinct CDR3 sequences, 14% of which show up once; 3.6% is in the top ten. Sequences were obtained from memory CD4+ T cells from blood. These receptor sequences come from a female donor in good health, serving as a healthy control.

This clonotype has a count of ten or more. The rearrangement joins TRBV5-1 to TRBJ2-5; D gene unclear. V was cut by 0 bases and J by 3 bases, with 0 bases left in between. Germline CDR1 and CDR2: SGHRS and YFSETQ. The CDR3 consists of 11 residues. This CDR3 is CASSLEETQYF. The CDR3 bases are TGCGCCAGCAGCTTGGAAGAGACCCAGTACTTC. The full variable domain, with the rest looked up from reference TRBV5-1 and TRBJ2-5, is KAGVTQTPRYLIKTRGQQVTLSCSPISGHRSVSWYQQTPGQGLQFLFEYFSETQRNKGNFPGRFSGRQFSNSRSEMNVSTLELGDSALYLCASSLEETQYFGPGTRLLVL.

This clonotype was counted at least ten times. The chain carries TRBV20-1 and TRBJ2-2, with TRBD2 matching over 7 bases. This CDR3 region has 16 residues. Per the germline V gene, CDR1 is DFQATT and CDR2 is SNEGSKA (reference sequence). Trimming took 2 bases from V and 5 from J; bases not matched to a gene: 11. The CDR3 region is CSARQGGSKGTGELFF. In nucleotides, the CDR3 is TGCAGTGCTAGACAGGGCGGGAGTAAAGGGACCGGGGAGCTGTTTTTT.

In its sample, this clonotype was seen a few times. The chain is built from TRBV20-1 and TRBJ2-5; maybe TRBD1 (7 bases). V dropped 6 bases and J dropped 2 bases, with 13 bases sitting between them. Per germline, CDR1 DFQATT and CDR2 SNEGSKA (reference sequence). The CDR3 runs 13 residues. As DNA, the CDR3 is TGCAGTGCGTTGCGGGGACAGCAAGAGACCCAGTACTTC. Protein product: CSALRGQQETQYF.

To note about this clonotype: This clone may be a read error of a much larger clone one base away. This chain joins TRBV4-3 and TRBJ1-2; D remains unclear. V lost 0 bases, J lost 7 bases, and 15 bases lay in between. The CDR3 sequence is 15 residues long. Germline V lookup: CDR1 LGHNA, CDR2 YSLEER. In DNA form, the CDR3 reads TGCGCCAGCAGCCAAGATTGGAGGCTCGGAGGTGGCTACACCTTC. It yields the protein CASSQDWRLGGGYTF.

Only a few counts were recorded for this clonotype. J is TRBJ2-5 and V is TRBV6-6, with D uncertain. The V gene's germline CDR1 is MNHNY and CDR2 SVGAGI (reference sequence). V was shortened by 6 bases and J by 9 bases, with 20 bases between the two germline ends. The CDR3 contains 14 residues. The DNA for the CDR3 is TGTGCCAGCAGATCTATGGGCCATGATGTGGCCCAGTACTTC. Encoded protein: CASRSMGHDVAQYF.

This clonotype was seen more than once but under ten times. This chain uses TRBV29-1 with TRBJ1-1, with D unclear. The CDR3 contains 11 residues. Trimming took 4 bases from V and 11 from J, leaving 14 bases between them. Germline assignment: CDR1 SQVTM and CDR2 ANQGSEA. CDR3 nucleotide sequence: TGCAGCGTTGTTTTGCCCCTGTCGGCTTTCTTT. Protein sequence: CSVVLPLSAFF.

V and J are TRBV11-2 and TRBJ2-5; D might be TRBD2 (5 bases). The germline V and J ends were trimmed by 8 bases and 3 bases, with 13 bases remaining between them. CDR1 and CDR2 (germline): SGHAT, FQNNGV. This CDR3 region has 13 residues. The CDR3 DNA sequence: TGTGCCAGCGCCCGGACTGGAAAAGAGACCCAGTACTTC. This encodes CASARTGKETQYF.

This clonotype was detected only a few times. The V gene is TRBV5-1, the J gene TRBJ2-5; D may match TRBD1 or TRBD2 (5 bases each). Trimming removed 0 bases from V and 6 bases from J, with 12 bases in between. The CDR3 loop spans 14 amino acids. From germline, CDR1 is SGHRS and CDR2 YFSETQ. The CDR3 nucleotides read TGCGCCAGCAGCTTGGATTCTGAGGGGAAGACCCAGTACTTC. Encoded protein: CASSLDSEGKTQYF.

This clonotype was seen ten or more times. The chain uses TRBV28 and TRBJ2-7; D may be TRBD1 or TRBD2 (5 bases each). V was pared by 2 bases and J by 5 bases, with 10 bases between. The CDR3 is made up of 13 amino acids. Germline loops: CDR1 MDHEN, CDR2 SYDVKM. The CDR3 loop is CASSLGGFNEQYF. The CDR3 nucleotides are TGTGCCAGCAGTTTAGGGGGATTCAACGAGCAGTACTTC.

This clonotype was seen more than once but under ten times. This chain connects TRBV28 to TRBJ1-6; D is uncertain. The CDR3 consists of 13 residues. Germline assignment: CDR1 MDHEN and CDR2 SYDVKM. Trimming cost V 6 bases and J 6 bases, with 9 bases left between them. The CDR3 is CASRPLANSPLHF. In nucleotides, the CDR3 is TGTGCCAGCAGACCTCTCGCTAATTCACCCCTCCACTTT.

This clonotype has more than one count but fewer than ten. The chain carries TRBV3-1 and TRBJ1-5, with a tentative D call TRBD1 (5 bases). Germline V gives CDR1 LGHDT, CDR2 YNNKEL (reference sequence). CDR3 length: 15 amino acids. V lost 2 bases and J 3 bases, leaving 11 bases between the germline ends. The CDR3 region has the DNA TGTGCCAGCAGCCAAATGGTGGGGGACAATCAGCCCCAGCATTTT. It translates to CASSQMVGDNQPQHF.

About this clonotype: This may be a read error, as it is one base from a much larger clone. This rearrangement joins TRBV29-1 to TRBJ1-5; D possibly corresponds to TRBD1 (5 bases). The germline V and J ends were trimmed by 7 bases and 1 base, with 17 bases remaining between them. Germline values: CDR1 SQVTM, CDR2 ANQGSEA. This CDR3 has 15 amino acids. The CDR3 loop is CSGRERQTSNQPQHF. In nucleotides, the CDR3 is TGCAGCGGCCGCGAAAGACAGACCAGCAATCAGCCCCAGCATTTT. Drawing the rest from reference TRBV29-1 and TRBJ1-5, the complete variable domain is SAVISQKPSRDICQRGTSLTIQCQVDSQVTMMFWYRQQPGQSLTLIATANQGSEATYESGFVIDKFPISRPNLTFSTLTVSNMSPEDSSIYLCSGRERQTSNQPQHFGDGTRLSIL.

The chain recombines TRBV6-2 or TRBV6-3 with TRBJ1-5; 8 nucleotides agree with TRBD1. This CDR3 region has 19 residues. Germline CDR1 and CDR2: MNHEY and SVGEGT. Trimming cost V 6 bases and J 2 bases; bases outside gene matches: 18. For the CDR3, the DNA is TGTGCCAGCAGCTACCCTCGGACAGGGCGGGACCGCGGCAATCAGCCCCAGCATTTT. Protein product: CASSYPRTGRDRGNQPQHF.

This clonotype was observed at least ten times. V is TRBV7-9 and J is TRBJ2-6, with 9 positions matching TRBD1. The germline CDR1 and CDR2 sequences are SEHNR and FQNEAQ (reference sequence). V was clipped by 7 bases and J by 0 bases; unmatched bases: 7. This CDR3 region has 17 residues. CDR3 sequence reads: CASTGQGLSSGANVLTF. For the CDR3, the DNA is TGTGCCAGCACCGGACAGGGGCTCTCCTCTGGGGCCAACGTCCTGACTTTC.

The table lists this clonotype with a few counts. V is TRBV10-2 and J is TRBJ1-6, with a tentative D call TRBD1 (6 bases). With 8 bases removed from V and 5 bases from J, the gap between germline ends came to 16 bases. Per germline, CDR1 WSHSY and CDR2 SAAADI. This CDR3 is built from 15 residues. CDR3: CASCRLNRDNSPLHF. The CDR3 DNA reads TGCGCCAGCTGTCGGTTAAACAGGGATAATTCACCCCTCCACTTT.

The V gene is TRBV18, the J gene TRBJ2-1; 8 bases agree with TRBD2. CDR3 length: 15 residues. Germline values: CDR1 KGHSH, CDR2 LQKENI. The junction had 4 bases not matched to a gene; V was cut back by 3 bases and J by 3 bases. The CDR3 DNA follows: TGTGCCAGCTCACCTAGCGGGGCCTTCTACAATGAGCAGTTCTTC. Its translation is CASSPSGAFYNEQFF.

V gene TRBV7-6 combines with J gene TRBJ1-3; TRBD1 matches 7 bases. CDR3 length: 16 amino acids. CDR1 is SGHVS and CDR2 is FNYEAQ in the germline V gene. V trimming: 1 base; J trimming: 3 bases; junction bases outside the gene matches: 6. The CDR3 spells CASSLGDRGGGNTIYF. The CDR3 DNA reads TGTGCCAGCAGCTTAGGGGACAGAGGAGGTGGAAACACCATATATTTT.

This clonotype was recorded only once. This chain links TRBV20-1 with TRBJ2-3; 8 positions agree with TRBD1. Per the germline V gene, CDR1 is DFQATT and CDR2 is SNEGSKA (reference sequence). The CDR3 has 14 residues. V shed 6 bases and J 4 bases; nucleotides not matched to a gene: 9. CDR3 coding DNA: TGCAGTGCCCCGGACAGGGTGGGTGCAGATACGCAGTATTTT. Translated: CSAPDRVGADTQYF.

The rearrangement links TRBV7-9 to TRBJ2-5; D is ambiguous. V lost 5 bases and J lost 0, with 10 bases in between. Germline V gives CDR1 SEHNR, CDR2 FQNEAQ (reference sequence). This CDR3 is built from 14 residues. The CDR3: CASSRDLNQETQYF. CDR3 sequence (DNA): TGTGCCAGCAGCAGAGACCTAAACCAAGAGACCCAGTACTTC.

This chain's CDR3 is CSASGQGVGGNTIYF. The CDR3 region has the DNA TGCAGTGCTAGCGGGCAGGGGGTGGGAGGAAACACCATATATTTT. This chain uses TRBV20-1 with TRBJ1-3, with 7 bases identical to TRBD1. After removal of 3 bases from V and 4 bases from J, the junction contained 9 bases not matched to a gene. The germline V gene has CDR1 DFQATT and CDR2 SNEGSKA (reference sequence). The CDR3 is 15 residues long.